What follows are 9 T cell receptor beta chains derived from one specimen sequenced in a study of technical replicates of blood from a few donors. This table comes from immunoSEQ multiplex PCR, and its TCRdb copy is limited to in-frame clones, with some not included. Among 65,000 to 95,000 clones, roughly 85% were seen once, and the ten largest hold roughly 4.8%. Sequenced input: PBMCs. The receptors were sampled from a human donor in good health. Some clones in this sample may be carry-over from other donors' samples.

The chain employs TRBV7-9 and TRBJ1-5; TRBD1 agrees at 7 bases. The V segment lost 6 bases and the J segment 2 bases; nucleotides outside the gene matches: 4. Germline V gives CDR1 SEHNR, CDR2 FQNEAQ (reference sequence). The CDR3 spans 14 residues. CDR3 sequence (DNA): TGTGCCAGCAGTCCTACAGGGGGCAATCAGCCCCAGCATTTT. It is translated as CASSPTGGNQPQHF.

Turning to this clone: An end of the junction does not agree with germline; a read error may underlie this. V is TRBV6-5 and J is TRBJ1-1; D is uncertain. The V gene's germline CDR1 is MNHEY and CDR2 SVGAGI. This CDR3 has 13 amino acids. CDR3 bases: TGTGCCAGCAGCCAGAGGGTCAACACTGAAGATTTCTTT. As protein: CASSQRVNTEDFF.

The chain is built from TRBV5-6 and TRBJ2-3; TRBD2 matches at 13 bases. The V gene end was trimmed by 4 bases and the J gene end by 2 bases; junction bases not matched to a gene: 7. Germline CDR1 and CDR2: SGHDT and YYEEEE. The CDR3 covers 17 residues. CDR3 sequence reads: CASSGGTSGAPTDTQYF. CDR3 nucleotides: TGTGCCAGCAGCGGGGGGACTAGCGGGGCCCCCACAGATACGCAGTATTTT.

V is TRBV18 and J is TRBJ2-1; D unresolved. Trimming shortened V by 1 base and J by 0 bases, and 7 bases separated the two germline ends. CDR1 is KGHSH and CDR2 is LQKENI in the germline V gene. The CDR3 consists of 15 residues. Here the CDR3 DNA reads TGTGCCAGCTCACCACAGAGGAGCTCCTACAATGAGCAGTTCTTC. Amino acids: CASSPQRSSYNEQFF.

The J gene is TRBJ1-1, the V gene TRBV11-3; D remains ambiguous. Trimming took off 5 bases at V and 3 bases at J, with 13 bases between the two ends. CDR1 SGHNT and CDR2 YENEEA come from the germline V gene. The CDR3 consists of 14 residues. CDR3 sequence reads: CASSHRAADTEAFF. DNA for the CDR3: TGTGCCAGCAGCCACAGAGCGGCGGACACTGAAGCTTTCTTT.

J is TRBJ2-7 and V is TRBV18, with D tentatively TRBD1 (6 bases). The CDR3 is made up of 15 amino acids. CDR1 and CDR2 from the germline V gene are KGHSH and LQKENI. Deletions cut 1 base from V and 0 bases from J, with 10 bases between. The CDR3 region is CASSPRRQASYEQYF. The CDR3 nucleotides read TGTGCCAGCTCACCACGAAGACAGGCCTCCTACGAGCAGTACTTC.

CDR3 DNA: TGTGCCAGCAGCTCCACAGGGAGAAGGTCCCTTACAGAGCAGTACTTC. Amino acids: CASSSTGRRSLTEQYF. This chain uses TRBV7-8 with TRBJ2-7; perhaps TRBD1 as D (6 bases). This CDR3 has 16 residues. Germline V gives CDR1 SGHVS, CDR2 FQNEAQ. V shed 4 bases and J shed 7 bases, with 23 bases lying between them.

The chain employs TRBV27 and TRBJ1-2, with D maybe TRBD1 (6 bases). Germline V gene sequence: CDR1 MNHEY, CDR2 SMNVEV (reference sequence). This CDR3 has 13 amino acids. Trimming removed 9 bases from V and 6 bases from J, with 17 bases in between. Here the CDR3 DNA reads TGTGCCAGGTGGGCCGACAGGACAAATGGCTACACCTTC. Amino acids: CARWADRTNGYTF.

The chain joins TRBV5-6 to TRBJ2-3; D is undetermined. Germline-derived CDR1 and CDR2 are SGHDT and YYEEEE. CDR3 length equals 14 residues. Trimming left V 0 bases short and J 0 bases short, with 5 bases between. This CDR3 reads CASSLGVSTDTQYF. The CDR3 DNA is TGTGCCAGCAGCTTGGGAGTTAGCACAGATACGCAGTATTTT.